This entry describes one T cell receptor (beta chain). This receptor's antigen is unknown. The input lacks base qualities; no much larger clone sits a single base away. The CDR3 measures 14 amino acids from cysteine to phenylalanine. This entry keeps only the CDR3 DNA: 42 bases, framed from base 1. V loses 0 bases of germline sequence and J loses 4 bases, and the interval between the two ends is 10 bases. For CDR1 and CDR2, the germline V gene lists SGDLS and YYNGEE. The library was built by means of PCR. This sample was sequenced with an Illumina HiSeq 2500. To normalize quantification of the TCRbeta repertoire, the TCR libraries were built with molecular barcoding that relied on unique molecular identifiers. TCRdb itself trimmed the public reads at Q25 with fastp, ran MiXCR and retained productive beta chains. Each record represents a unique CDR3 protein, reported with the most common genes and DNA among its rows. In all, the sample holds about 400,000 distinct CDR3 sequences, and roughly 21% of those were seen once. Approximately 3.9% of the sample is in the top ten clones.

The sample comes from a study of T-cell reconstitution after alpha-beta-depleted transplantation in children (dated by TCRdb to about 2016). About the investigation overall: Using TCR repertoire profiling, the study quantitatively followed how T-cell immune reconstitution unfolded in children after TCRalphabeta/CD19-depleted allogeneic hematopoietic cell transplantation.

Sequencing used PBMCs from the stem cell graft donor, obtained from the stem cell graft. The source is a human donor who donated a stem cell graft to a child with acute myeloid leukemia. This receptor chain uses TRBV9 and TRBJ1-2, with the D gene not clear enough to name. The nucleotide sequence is TGTGCCAGCAGCGTAGCTAGCCAGAGCTATGGCTACACCTTC. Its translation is CASSVASQSYGYTF.